The following is a TCR beta chain sequence with its context. The sample comes from a study of blood T cell repertoires in COVID-19. For the study at large: Samples came from the United States, Italy and Spain, spanning acute and convalescent COVID-19. PBMCs, B-cell-depleted T cells, or T cells provided the cDNA or gDNA that made up the material.

CDR1 is SGHRS, CDR2 YFSETQ, per germline. V lost 2 bases, J lost 0 bases, and 9 bases lay in between. CDR3 length: 15 amino acids. Authors' analysis steps: How many nucleated cells were present was estimated from reference gene primer amplification. Some clones are missing from TCRdb's copy, which holds only in-frame ones; the method was immunoSEQ multiplex PCR. V and J calls and clone size are as listed in that table; D and trimming were resolved from the DNA. This sample yields approximately 190,000 clones, of which 70% to 90% are seen a single time; approximately 21% belongs to the top ten. Sequencing was carried out using peripheral blood. This receptor was obtained from a man aged 55 to 70 with active or convalescent COVID-19. The rearrangement joins TRBV5-1 to TRBJ1-3; D ambiguous. This CDR3 reads CASSLTDFSGNTIYF. The CDR3, as DNA: TGCGCCAGCAGCTTAACAGATTTCTCTGGAAACACCATATATTTT.